This is a list of T cell receptor beta chains from one sample in a study of T-cell memory formation after mild COVID-19. TCRdb recomputed calls from the 5' RACE reads with MiXCR, one row per CDR3 protein. The profile shows fewer than 200,000 distinct CDR3 sequences, about 21% of them singletons. Sequenced material: PBMCs or a T cell subset sorted from them (not recorded which). The receptors derive from an adult woman who had mild COVID-19 (a few samples of this study predate the infection). Cell type and time point are not known. The CDR3 runs from the conserved cysteine through the conserved F or W. The D gene is left open where the match is weak. Only some rows state a clone size, as once, few, many or a class for expanded clones.

j_gene | v_gene | d_gene | abundance | CDR3aa | CDR3nt
TRBJ1-1 | TRBV27 | - | - | CASRVGGYTEAFF | TGTGCCAGCAGGGTCGGGGGTTACACTGAAGCTTTCTTT
TRBJ2-7 | TRBV20-1 | - | - | CSANEAYEQYF | TGCAGTGCTAATGAGGCATACGAGCAGTACTTC
TRBJ2-7 | TRBV2 | - | many | CASRWGSSYEQYF | TGTGCCAGCCGTTGGGGGAGTTCCTACGAGCAGTACTTC
TRBJ2-1 | TRBV20-1 | - | - | CSASMAGTYEQFF | TGCAGTGCTAGTATGGCCGGTACCTATGAGCAGTTCTTC
TRBJ2-1 | TRBV4-3 | - | - | CASSQDWGRRGFEQFF | TGCGCCAGCAGCCAAGATTGGGGCCGGAGGGGCTTCGAGCAGTTCTTC
TRBJ2-7 | TRBV29-1 | - | - | CSVESTQTYEQYF | TGCAGCGTTGAATCCACACAGACCTACGAGCAGTACTTC
TRBJ2-1 | TRBV4-2 | - | few | CASSQDKLSYNEQFF | TGTGCCAGCAGCCAAGACAAGCTCTCCTACAATGAGCAGTTCTTC
TRBJ1-4 | TRBV30 | - | few | CAWSVLDEKLFF | TGTGCCTGGAGTGTCCTCGATGAAAAACTGTTTTTT
TRBJ2-1 | TRBV20-1 | - | - | CSADDSEQFF | TGCAGTGCTGACGACAGTGAGCAGTTCTTC
TRBJ2-1 | TRBV6-2/TRBV6-3 | - | - | CASLAVRNEQFF | TGTGCCAGCCTAGCTGTGCGGAATGAGCAGTTCTTC
TRBJ1-1 | TRBV5-5 | - | - | CASSPPTGNTEAFF | TGTGCCAGCAGCCCACCAACAGGGAACACTGAAGCTTTCTTT
TRBJ2-1 | TRBV29-1 | - | - | CSADRDSDNEQFF | TGCAGCGCCGACAGGGACTCGGACAATGAGCAGTTCTTC
TRBJ2-7 | TRBV7-9 | - | few | CASSLATAHYEQYF | TGTGCCAGCAGCTTAGCGACGGCCCACTACGAGCAGTACTTC
TRBJ2-7 | TRBV5-1 | TRBD1 | few | CASSRGTGVNYEQYF | TGCGCCAGCAGCCGTGGGACAGGGGTAAACTACGAGCAGTACTTC
TRBJ1-1 | TRBV4-1 | - | few | CASSQVSPTEAFF | TGCGCCAGCAGCCAAGTCTCTCCCACTGAAGCTTTCTTT
TRBJ2-1 | TRBV20-1 | TRBD2 | few | CSADGLAGNNEQFF | TGCAGTGCTGATGGACTAGCGGGAAACAATGAGCAGTTCTTC